Listed below are T cell receptor beta chains from one sample, sequenced in a study of CD8+CD57+ T cells in acquired aplastic anemia. TCRdb called the reads again in MiXCR, with one record for every CDR3 protein. The table has 200,000 to 300,000 distinct CDR3 sequences, around 43% seen once. Sequenced: sorted CD4+, CD8+, or CD8+CD57+ T cells (not recorded which) from PBMCs. These receptors were taken from a human donor with aplastic anemia. Both conserved end residues are part of each CDR3. Clone sizes are given selectively: once, few, many, or a class where the clone is expanded.

TRBJ1-2,TRBV6-5,many,CASSRSGGDGYTF
TRBJ1-4,TRBV7-9,many,CASSLARGRDGNNEKLFF
TRBJ2-3,TRBV6-2/TRBV6-3,-,CASSYAGSTDTQYF
TRBJ2-3,TRBV30,-,CAWSRSGGADTQYF
TRBJ2-2,TRBV29-1,once,CSVHGTTNTGELFF
TRBJ1-1,TRBV27,-,CASSESSGRSEAFF
TRBJ1-6,TRBV10-3,many,CAISESYSGSPLHF
TRBJ2-3,TRBV3-1,few,CASSQSTSARSTDTQYF
TRBJ1-1,TRBV7-9,-,CASSLWDRVTEAFF
TRBJ2-1,TRBV20-1,-,CSARRTENEQFF
TRBJ1-5,TRBV6-5,many,CASSYSQEGQPQHF
TRBJ1-1,TRBV9,many,CASSVSGYATEAFF
TRBJ1-1,TRBV25-1,-,CASSPLWGQMNTEAFF
TRBJ1-1,TRBV20-1,few,CSARDYVEDTEAFF
TRBJ2-3,TRBV20-1,once,CSARVRRGAADTQYF
TRBJ2-7,TRBV15,-,CATSRGTDSRAYEQYF
TRBJ1-4,TRBV10-2,-,CASRESVGTANEKLLF